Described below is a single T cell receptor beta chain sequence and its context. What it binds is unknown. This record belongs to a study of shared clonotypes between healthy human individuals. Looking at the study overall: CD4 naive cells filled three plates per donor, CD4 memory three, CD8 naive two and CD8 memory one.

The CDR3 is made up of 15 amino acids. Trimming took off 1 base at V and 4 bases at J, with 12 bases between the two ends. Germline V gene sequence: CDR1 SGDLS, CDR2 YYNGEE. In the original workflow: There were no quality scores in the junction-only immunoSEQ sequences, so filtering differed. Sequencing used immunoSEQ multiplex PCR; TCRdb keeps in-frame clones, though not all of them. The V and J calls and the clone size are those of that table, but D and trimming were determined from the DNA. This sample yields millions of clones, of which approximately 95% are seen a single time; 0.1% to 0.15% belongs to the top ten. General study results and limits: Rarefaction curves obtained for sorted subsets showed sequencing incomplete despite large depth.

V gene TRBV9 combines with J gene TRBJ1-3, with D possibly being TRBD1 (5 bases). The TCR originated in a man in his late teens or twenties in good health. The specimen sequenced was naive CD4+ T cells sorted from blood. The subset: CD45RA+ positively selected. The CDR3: CASSVRGLEGNTIYF. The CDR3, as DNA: TGTGCCAGCAGCGTAAGGGGTTTGGAGGGAAACACCATATATTTT. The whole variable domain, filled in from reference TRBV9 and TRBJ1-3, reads DSGVTQTPKHLITATGQRVTLRCSPRSGDLSVYWYQQSLDQGLQFLIQYYNGEERAKGNILERFSAQQFPDLHSELNLSSLELGDSALYFCASSVRGLEGNTIYFGEGSWLTVV.